The present T cell receptor (beta chain) was sequenced within a study of cytomegalovirus exposure and HLA in healthy donors (dated by TCRdb to between 2016 and 2019). In terms of the full investigation: In an earlier analysis of under 750 of the donors, about 260 Gb of sequence data and 100 million or so unique TCR beta sequences from roughly 200 million T cells were reported. An early release covering some 640 HLA-typed donors comprised about 300 gigabases of sequencing data and around 86 million unique TCR sequences. The genetic ancestry cluster associated with self-reported Caucasian donors included about 84% of the approximately 410 genotyped donors. The study aimed to test whether cataloging public T cell receptors could reveal signatures of past pathogen exposure. The study profiled the T cell repertoires of about 640 subjects by immunosequencing and related them to cytomegalovirus serostatus. Besides the first cohort of some 670 subjects, a separate validation cohort made up of around 120 different subjects was used. The study combined high-throughput TCR immunosequencing, statistical association of individual TCRs with disease status, and machine learning to predict cytomegalovirus infection status. A later analysis re-analyzed previously published TCR beta repertoires from roughly 600 donors and added high-resolution HLA genotyping to study TCR occurrence patterns. Rather than drawing on any new phenotypic data, the later analysis identified candidate immune exposures from TCR beta sequences and the way those sequences occurred across donors. An earlier analysis of some 600 of the donors applied high-throughput TCR beta sequencing to assess whether each TCR beta V gene segment acted as functional or pseudogenic. Donor age, sex, ethnicity and CMV serostatus were collected together with the repertoire data. A later genetic analysis took genome-wide SNP genotypes for about three fifths of the 666 donors and used that subset as a discovery cohort. All discovery cohort repertoires had been generated on a single sequencing platform. HLA typing included class I and class II loci at four-digit resolution. The number of donors typed differed by locus, with roughly 629-640 for A, B, C, DRB1 and DQB1, more than 500 for DQA1, 606 for DPA1, and 450 to 480 for DPB1. Roughly five DR-DQ haplotypes were handled as single units for association and clustering because linkage in the cohort was strong. Among about 400 genotyped donors of the cohort, an average of roughly 230,000 unique TCR beta nucleotide sequences was sequenced per donor, of which approximately 18% were non-productive.

With respect to this clone: Its target antigen remains unknown. The input lacks base qualities; no much larger clone sits a single base away.

What the study reported, not specific to this receptor: The study listed 164 TCR beta chains as associated with cytomegalovirus. About 15 rarely observed V segments, including chromosome 9 orphons, were excluded from the earlier analysis of about 500 of the donors because counts were too low. While some public TCRs were present in many individuals, most TCR sequences turned up only very rarely across donors. A later analysis found that TCR association rates varied across HLA loci, with DRB1 alleles showing the most associated TCRs and HLA-C alleles the fewest. A few of the identified cytomegalovirus-associated TCR beta chains were confirmed in vitro to be specific for cytomegalovirus antigens. Specific HLA alleles were associated with 15,000 to 20,000 TCR beta sequences at a false discovery rate of 0.05 in a later analysis. Roughly uniform sequencing depth across donors was assumed in presence/absence analyses, although this assumption may not hold. HLA typing was unavailable for some donors at each locus, so association tests used only the typed subset. The classifier was reported to diagnose cytomegalovirus status with high specificity and sensitivity in both the original and validation cohorts. In a later genetic analysis, fewer N-insertions in productive TCRs were reported among donors in an Asian-associated ancestry cluster than the 666-donor mean. It was suggested by the authors that the approach could potentially be generalized to other disease states and immunological phenotypes. A cluster of highly shared sequence variants was judged likely to represent a technical artifact of the sequencing pipeline. Several of the top co-occurrence clusters appeared to be linked to parvovirus B19, influenza, CMV and Epstein-Barr virus, according to a later analysis. An association between a missense DCLRE1C variant and V-gene and J-gene trimming of TCR beta chains was found in a later genetic analysis and replicated in an independent cohort. Broadly in line with IMGT annotations, most TCR beta V segments showed up in productive rearrangements about 87% or about 30% of the time in an earlier analysis of roughly 590 of the donors. This cohort had only TCR beta chains sequenced, and the lack of alpha or paired-chain data limited which features could be detected. A further reported finding was that TCR beta sequences accurately predicted the HLA-A and HLA-B alleles for most subjects in the first cohort. When HLA alleles, especially DR and DQ, strongly co-occurred, attributing TCR associations to individual alleles was difficult. In a later analysis, most CMV-associated TCR beta chains were found to appear HLA-restricted, with HLA associations seemingly driven largely by CMV exposure. CMV serostatus was the only immune exposure information available for the cohort. Compared with equally common non-associated chains, HLA-associated TCR beta chains in a later analysis were more clonally expanded and had lower generation probabilities. Linkage disequilibrium might explain the correlated functional status among segregating V segments, but an unknown experimental factor could not be ruled out.

The cohort was made up of several hundred healthy bone marrow donors. At the time of sampling, all cohort members were nominally healthy, though unrecorded immune exposures were likely present. Of the 670 or so cohort members, 250 to 300 had a positive CMV serostatus and 350 to 450 had a negative one, while no CMV serostatus was recorded for the donor. A peripheral blood sample was provided by each donor, and peripheral blood mononuclear cells were used for TCR beta sequencing. Genomic DNA was extracted from the blood cell samples with the Qiagen DNeasy Blood Extraction Kit. Libraries were prepared through the immunoSEQ multiplex PCR assay. For the multiplex PCR, a mixture combining 60 forward primers for TCR Vbeta segments and 13 reverse primers for TCR Jbeta segments was used. The CDR3 region of rearranged TCR beta genes was amplified from genomic DNA with a multiplex PCR assay. On the Illumina HiSeq System, the amplified TCR beta libraries were sequenced as 87-base-pair reads. Regarding the original processing steps: Across the 500 to 700 repertoires, a later analysis counted approximately 75 million unique TCR beta chains, around 11 million of which were shared by at least two donors. A nearest-neighbor algorithm error-corrected the raw reads and collapsed the reads into unique sequences, merging closely related sequences to remove PCR and sequencing errors. To assign V, D and J gene segments, CDR3 sequences were aligned to IMGT reference sequences. For a sequence to be retained, a match of at least six nucleotides was required to both a V gene segment and a J gene segment. Rearrangements were called productive when the CDR3 lacked stop codons and stayed in frame with V and J; all others were non-productive. CDR3 was defined by IMGT convention, running from the second conserved V-encoded cysteine to the conserved J-encoded phenylalanine. Sequences without an unambiguous match to a single V gene segment were excluded from the earlier analysis of a few hundred of the donors. An earlier analysis of about 590 of the donors classified V segments as functional when productive rearrangements were above 56.7% and as segregating when the standard deviation between donors was above 5%. A statistical classification framework was developed to diagnose cytomegalovirus status using the catalog of TCR beta chain sequences. In a later analysis, TCR nucleotide sequences were compared against IMGT/GENE-DB human TR gene sequences so that V and J genes could be assigned. The TCRdist pipeline was used in a later analysis to assign CDR3 sequences and most-parsimonious VDJ recombination scenarios. A later analysis defined each TCR beta chain by its CDR3 amino acid sequence plus V-gene family, and excluded reads lacking a unique V-gene family. To address suspected cross-contamination and a sequencing artifact, a later analysis removed 592 highly shared, low-generation-probability nucleotide sequences. In a later analysis, a clonal expansion index was calculated for each public chain from normalized within-repertoire ranks of inferred template counts. In a later analysis, generation probabilities were computed with a VDJ recombination model fitted to out-of-frame rearrangements, and the resulting probabilities were checked against IGoR. A later analysis scored TCR-TCR, TCR-HLA and TCR-CMV co-occurrence with hypergeometric tests, applying a repertoire-size bias correction to TCR pairs. A later analysis estimated false discovery rates by permuting HLA or CMV assignments 20 times. A later analysis grouped co-occurring TCRs with DBSCAN, adding TCRdist sequence similarity when clustering within HLA-allele-positive subsets. For co-occurrence clustering, repertoires with fewer than 30,000 or more than 120,000 public chains were excluded, along with five repertoires with anomalous nucleotide sharing. Drawn from immuneACCESS, this table holds only the in-frame rearrangements with V and J called that TCRdb kept. Clones are partly lost; checked studies trace under half to an unresolved V gene and leave the rest unexplained. V, J and clone size are those of that table, while D and trimming were read from the DNA. This sample has about 120,000 clones in its table, and approximately 80% of those were observed once. The top ten clonotypes cover 3.7% of the sample.

Sequencing was done on a sample of PBMCs. This sequence originates from a human donor in good health.

The CDR3 protein: CASSPYTTAAYEQYF. The DNA reads TGTGCCAGCAGTCCCTACACGACAGCAGCCTACGAGCAGTACTTC. The chain joins TRBV27 to TRBJ2-5; the D gene is perhaps TRBD1, on 5 matching bases. With the DNA end fitting TRBJ2-7 better, the J assignment may be wrong. Its CDR3 holds 15 amino acids, cysteine through phenylalanine. Only the CDR3 DNA is retained, 45 bases long and in frame from the first base. The germline V gene (reference sequence) yields MNHEY for CDR1 and SMNVEV for CDR2.